The present T cell receptor beta chain was sequenced within a study of PD-1 blockade in classical Hodgkin lymphoma. Study details: Administration of nivolumab to patients was at 3 mg/kg intravenously every 2 weeks. General study points: While CD8+ TCR diversity did not rise significantly by C4D1, CD4+ TCR diversity did.

About this clone itself: Its antigen is unidentified.

Data came from immunoSEQ multiplex PCR; TCRdb stores just in-frame clones and leaves some out. The sample holds 20,000 to 25,000 clones, roughly two thirds seen once. After autologous stem cell transplantation all patients relapsed, and prior brentuximab vedotin exposure differed between cohorts. This CDR3 contains 15 residues. Looked up from germline, CDR1 is MDHEN and CDR2 is SYDVKM. The ends were cut back, 3 bases at V and 0 bases at J, with 6 bases in the middle. This rearrangement joins TRBV28 to TRBJ2-6; D is ambiguous. The sequence derives from a human donor with classical Hodgkin lymphoma. The material sequenced was peripheral blood mononuclear cells (PBMCs), taken at baseline. CDR3 in amino acids: CASSFSGSGANVLTF. CDR3 DNA: TGTGCCAGCAGTTTCTCGGGCTCTGGGGCCAACGTCCTGACTTTC.